The source of this T cell receptor beta chain is a study of beta chain features in type 1 diabetes. As every portion of the isolated RNA was reverse transcribed, the sequencing read expressed TCRB transcripts. Data came from immunoSEQ multiplex PCR; TCRdb stores just in-frame clones and leaves some out. In the table there are a few hundred thousand clones, around 13% of which are singletons. Study outcomes and limitations: VDJ junctions in type 1 diabetes patients carried more deletions and fewer insertions. Patients with Type 1 diabetes showed moderately but significantly shorter TCRB CDR3s in all four CD4+ subsets.

This clone occurred a few times. Its target is not known. The CDR3 is 15 residues long. Germline V gene lookup returns CDR1 SGHTA and CDR2 FQGNSA. The V end lost 5 bases, the J end lost 1 base, and 14 bases lay between the germline ends. The sequenced sample consisted of naive CD4+ T cells from blood. The receptor was derived from a man between 25 and 39 years old in good health. This sequence joins TRBV7-2 and TRBJ2-5; tentative D call: TRBD1 (5 bases). The DNA of the CDR3 is TGTGCCAGCAGCCTCGGCCAGGGCCCCCAAGAGACCCAGTACTTC. Protein sequence: CASSLGQGPQETQYF.